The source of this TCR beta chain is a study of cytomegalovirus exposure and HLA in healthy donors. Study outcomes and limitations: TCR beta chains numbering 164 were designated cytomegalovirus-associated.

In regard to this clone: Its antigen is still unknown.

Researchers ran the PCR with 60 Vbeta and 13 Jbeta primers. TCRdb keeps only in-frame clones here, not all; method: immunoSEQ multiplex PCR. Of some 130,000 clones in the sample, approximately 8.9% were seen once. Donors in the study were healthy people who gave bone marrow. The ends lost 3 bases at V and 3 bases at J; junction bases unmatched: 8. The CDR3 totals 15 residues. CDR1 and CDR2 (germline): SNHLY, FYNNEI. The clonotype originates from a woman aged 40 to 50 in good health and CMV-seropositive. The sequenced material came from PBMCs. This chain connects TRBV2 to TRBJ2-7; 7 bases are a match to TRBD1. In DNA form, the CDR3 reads TGTGCCAGCAGTGATAATCGGGACAGAGGCTACGAGCAGTACTTC. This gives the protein CASSDNRDRGYEQYF.